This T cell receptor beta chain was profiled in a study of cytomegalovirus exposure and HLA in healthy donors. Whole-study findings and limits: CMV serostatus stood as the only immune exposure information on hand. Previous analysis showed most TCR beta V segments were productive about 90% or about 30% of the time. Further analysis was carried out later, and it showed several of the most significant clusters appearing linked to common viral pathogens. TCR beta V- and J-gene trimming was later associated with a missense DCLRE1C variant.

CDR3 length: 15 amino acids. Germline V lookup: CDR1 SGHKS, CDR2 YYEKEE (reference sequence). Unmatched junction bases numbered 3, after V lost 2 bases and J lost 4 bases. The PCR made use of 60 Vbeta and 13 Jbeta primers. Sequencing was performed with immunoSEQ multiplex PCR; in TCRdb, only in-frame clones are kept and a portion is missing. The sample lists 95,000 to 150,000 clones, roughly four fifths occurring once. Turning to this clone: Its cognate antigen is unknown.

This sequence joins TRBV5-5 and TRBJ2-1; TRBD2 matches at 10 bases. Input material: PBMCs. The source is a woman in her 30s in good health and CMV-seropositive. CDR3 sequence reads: CASSFTSGTYNEQFF. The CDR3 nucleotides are TGTGCCAGCAGCTTTACTAGCGGGACTTACAATGAGCAGTTCTTC.